The 29 T cell receptor beta chains below were found in one sample sequenced in a study of radiotherapy plus CTLA-4 blockade in lung cancer (dated 2018 in TCRdb). Library creation used the immunoSEQ multiplex PCR assay. TCRdb re-hosts the immuneACCESS table, in-frame sequences only. Its copies lack some clones; in the studies checked, an unresolved V gene accounts for under half of them, and the cause for the rest is not known. This sample comprises about 87,000 clones, about 88% of them detected only once. Of the sample, 16% falls within the top ten clones. The specimen was peripheral blood, collected from a patient treated with radiotherapy plus ipilimumab. These receptors originate from a human donor with non-small cell lung cancer that progressed on radiotherapy plus ipilimumab.

This clone appeared once. The rearrangement links TRBV9 to TRBJ1-4; D may be TRBD1 (6 bases). V was shortened by 4 bases and J by 8 bases, with 12 bases between the two germline ends. Per the germline V gene, CDR1 is SGDLS and CDR2 is YYNGEE. The CDR3 is made up of 13 amino acids. Here the CDR3 reads CASSLGGGEKLFF. The CDR3 DNA follows: TGTGCCAGCAGCTTGGGGGGCGGAGAAAAACTGTTTTTT.

This clone was detected once. The rearrangement links TRBV5-1 to TRBJ2-1, with 12 bases identical to TRBD2. The length of the CDR3 is 18 residues. Germline loops: CDR1 SGHRS, CDR2 YFSETQ. Trimming removed 0 bases from V and 10 bases from J; junction bases left unmatched: 14. The CDR3 reads CASSLAGTSGPRGGEQFF. The CDR3 bases are TGCGCCAGCAGCTTGGCCGGGACTAGCGGGCCCAGAGGCGGGGAGCAGTTCTTC.

The chain recombines TRBV11-2 with TRBJ1-1, with D possibly matching TRBD1 (5 bases). The germline V gene encodes CDR1 SGHAT and CDR2 FQNNGV. V lost 7 bases, J lost 6 bases, and 15 bases lay in between. There are 13 residues in the CDR3. The CDR3 bases are TGTGCCAGCACCCTAGAGGGGAAGGCTGAAGCTTTCTTT. Translated: CASTLEGKAEAFF.

The table lists this clone with a count of one. The genes are TRBV6-1 and TRBJ2-3, with 9 bases that match TRBD2. After removal of 5 bases from V and 3 bases from J, the junction contained 6 bases not matched to a gene. This CDR3 is built from 15 residues. The germline V gene has CDR1 MNHNS and CDR2 SASEGT. The CDR3 loop is CASSLSGSSTDTQYF. The CDR3 nucleotides are TGTGCCAGCAGTCTTAGCGGGAGTTCAACAGATACGCAGTATTTT.

This chain joins TRBV5-5 and TRBJ1-5; D ambiguous. The V end was cut by 4 bases, the J end by 1 base, with 6 bases between. Germline assignment: CDR1 SGHKS and CDR2 YYEKEE (reference sequence). CDR3 length equals 13 residues. CDR3: CASSVQSNQPQHF. CDR3 DNA sequence: TGTGCCAGCAGCGTTCAGAGCAATCAGCCCCAGCATTTT.

The CDR3, as DNA: TGTGCCAGCAGTGGGGCGGGTAGGGGCTCCTACGAGCAGTACTTC. Amino acids: CASSGAGRGSYEQYF. V gene TRBV27 combines with J gene TRBJ2-7; D possibly matches TRBD1 or TRBD2 (5 bases each). Germline values: CDR1 MNHEY, CDR2 SMNVEV (reference sequence). The CDR3 is 15 residues long. Trimming pared 5 bases from V and 0 bases from J, leaving 14 bases between.

The genes are TRBV2 and TRBJ2-7, with D hard to call. Trimming removed 5 bases at V and 7 bases at J, with 12 bases between. The CDR3 extends over 12 amino acids. Germline lookup yields CDR1 SNHLY and CDR2 FYNNEI. CDR3 DNA: TGTGCCAGCAGTCTTAGCCGGGTGGAGCAGTACTTC. This encodes CASSLSRVEQYF.

This rearrangement joins TRBV13 to TRBJ2-1; 14 nucleotides match TRBD2. Germline V gives CDR1 PRHDT, CDR2 FYEKMQ (reference sequence). V trimming: 0 bases; J trimming: 9 bases; junction bases outside the gene matches: 10. The CDR3 loop spans 18 amino acids. The CDR3 sequence: CASSLGGLTSGRALEQFF. The CDR3 DNA reads as TGTGCCAGCAGCTTAGGGGGCCTGACTAGCGGGAGGGCCCTTGAGCAGTTCTTC.

The rearrangement links TRBV27 to TRBJ2-5; weak D call: TRBD2 (7 bases). CDR3 length: 16 amino acids. Germline assignment: CDR1 MNHEY and CDR2 SMNVEV (reference sequence). Trimming pared 5 bases from V and 0 bases from J, leaving 16 bases between. CDR3 region: CASSPRGATHQETQYF. The CDR3 coding sequence is TGTGCCAGCAGTCCCCGGGGGGCGACACACCAAGAGACCCAGTACTTC.

The chain combines TRBV4-3 with TRBJ2-3; 8 bases align to TRBD2. With 1 base clipped from V and 5 bases from J, the junction kept 8 bases outside the gene matches. The CDR3 spans 16 residues. From germline, CDR1 is LGHNA and CDR2 YSLEER. The CDR3 DNA sequence: TGCGCCAGCAGCCAAGGGACTCGCGGGGGGAAAGATACGCAGTATTTT. It translates to CASSQGTRGGKDTQYF.

In this sample, this clone turned up once. V gene TRBV27 combines with J gene TRBJ1-2; 8 nucleotides agree with TRBD1. J was trimmed by 5 bases and V by 2 bases; bases with no gene match: 1. Germline V gives CDR1 MNHEY, CDR2 SMNVEV (reference sequence). The length of the CDR3 is 13 residues. CDR3 loop: CASSLGQGYGYTF. As DNA, the CDR3 is TGTGCCAGCAGTTTAGGACAGGGATATGGCTACACCTTC.

The CDR3 protein is CASSPGYNEQFF. The DNA of the CDR3 is TGCGCCAGCAGCCCGGGGTACAATGAGCAGTTCTTC. The V and J genes are TRBV5-1 and TRBJ2-1; D perhaps matches TRBD2 (5 bases). Germline values: CDR1 SGHRS, CDR2 YFSETQ. Trimming removed 4 bases from V and 4 bases from J, with 6 bases in between. The CDR3 has 12 residues.

The chain carries TRBV6-5 and TRBJ1-2; 8 bases align to TRBD1. From germline, CDR1 is MNHEY and CDR2 SVGAGI. With 6 bases clipped from V and 7 bases from J, the junction kept 7 bases outside the gene matches. This CDR3 has 13 amino acids. The CDR3 DNA reads as TGTGCCAGCAGCCCTGGACAGGGTCTTGGCTACACCTTC. Translation: CASSPGQGLGYTF.

The chain is built from TRBV14 and TRBJ1-4, with 9 nucleotides matching TRBD1. The V segment lost 4 bases and the J segment 4 bases; nucleotides outside the gene matches: 4. Looked up from germline, CDR1 is SGHDN and CDR2 is FVKESK. This CDR3 comprises 15 residues. Here the CDR3 DNA reads TGTGCCAGCAGCCGAACAGGGGGCTTTAATGAAAAACTGTTTTTT. Amino acids: CASSRTGGFNEKLFF.

This chain uses TRBV4-1 with TRBJ1-5; no reliable D call. V was pared by 4 bases and J by 2 bases, with 9 bases between. There are 14 residues in the CDR3. Germline loops: CDR1 MGHRA, CDR2 YSYEKL. The CDR3 DNA is TGCGCCAGCAGCCCCGCGCAGGGCAATCAGCCCCAGCATTTT. It is translated as CASSPAQGNQPQHF.

The chain uses TRBV7-2 and TRBJ2-7; D may be TRBD2 (5 bases). Germline V gene data show CDR1 as SGHTA and CDR2 as FQGNSA. CDR3 length: 16 residues. Trimming cost V 0 bases and J 0 bases, with 12 bases left between them. The CDR3 reads CASSLAAGRSSYEQYF. The DNA of the CDR3 is TGTGCCAGCAGCTTAGCGGCGGGCCGTTCCTCCTACGAGCAGTACTTC.

The chain is built from TRBV6-5 and TRBJ2-4; D is unclear. V was shortened by 0 bases and J by 2 bases, with 8 bases between the two germline ends. There are 15 residues in the CDR3. Per the germline V gene, CDR1 is MNHEY and CDR2 is SVGAGI. The CDR3 spells CASSYSGSSKNIQYF. For the CDR3, the DNA is TGTGCCAGCAGTTACTCGGGCAGTTCCAAAAACATTCAGTACTTC.

In this sample, this clone turned up once. The chain is built from TRBV4-2 and TRBJ2-1, with 13 bases fitting TRBD2. Per germline, CDR1 LGHNA and CDR2 YNFKEQ. V was clipped by 4 bases and J by 7 bases; unmatched bases: 1. The CDR3 covers 14 residues. Here the CDR3 reads CASSLGLAGNEQFF. The CDR3 region has the DNA TGTGCCAGCAGCCTGGGACTAGCGGGAAATGAGCAGTTCTTC.

The chain uses TRBV6-5 and TRBJ1-1; no definite D call. The CDR3 loop spans 15 amino acids. Germline V gene data show CDR1 as MNHEY and CDR2 as SVGAGI. V was pared by 2 bases and J by 3 bases, with 13 bases between. The CDR3 nucleotides are TGTGCCAGCAGTTACGGAGGTTTCGGGTACACTGAAGCTTTCTTT. As protein: CASSYGGFGYTEAFF.

The V call is TRBV28, the J call TRBJ2-1; 8 positions agree with TRBD1. The CDR3 length is 15 residues. Per the germline V gene, CDR1 is MDHEN and CDR2 is SYDVKM. V shed 11 bases and J 0 bases; nucleotides not matched to a gene: 9. The CDR3 reads CASSGGYSSYNEQFF. As DNA, the CDR3 is TGTGCCTCATCAGGGGGCTACAGCTCCTACAATGAGCAGTTCTTC.

The chain couples TRBV5-1 to TRBJ2-5; 11 nucleotides match TRBD2. The germline V gene encodes CDR1 SGHRS and CDR2 YFSETQ. This CDR3 has 17 amino acids. Trimming took 6 bases from V and 4 from J; bases not matched to a gene: 14. The DNA of the CDR3 is TGCGCCAGCAACCTAGGAGTAGCGGGGGGGCCGGGAGAGACCCAGTACTTC. It encodes CASNLGVAGGPGETQYF.

The rearrangement links TRBV5-1 to TRBJ1-4; perhaps TRBD1 as D (5 bases). The CDR3 runs 14 residues. Germline V gene data show CDR1 as SGHRS and CDR2 as YFSETQ. V was cut by 0 bases and J by 8 bases, with 11 bases left in between. CDR3 sequence: CASSLGFRDEKLFF. CDR3 coding DNA: TGCGCCAGCAGCTTGGGTTTCCGGGACGAAAAACTGTTTTTT.

The V gene is TRBV5-1, the J gene TRBJ1-1; 9 positions agree with TRBD1. Per the germline V gene, CDR1 is SGHRS and CDR2 is YFSETQ. This CDR3 has 14 residues. V lost 0 bases to trimming and J lost 4 bases; unmatched junction nucleotides: 1. The CDR3 is CASSLGTGATEAFF. The CDR3 DNA sequence: TGCGCCAGCAGCTTGGGGACAGGGGCCACTGAAGCTTTCTTT.

The chain has TRBV18 and TRBJ1-5, with 8 positions matching TRBD1. The germline gives CDR1 KGHSH, CDR2 LQKENI. J was trimmed by 4 bases and V by 3 bases; bases with no gene match: 2. This CDR3 spans 14 amino acids. CDR3 in DNA: TGTGCCAGCTCACCGGGACAGGTGAATCAGCCCCAGCATTTT. Translated: CASSPGQVNQPQHF.

The rearrangement joins TRBV21-1 to TRBJ2-7; TRBD2, the table's D call, lacks a check against the DNA. TRBV21-1 represents a pseudogene. This CDR3 comprises 14 residues. The CDR3 coding sequence is TGTGCCAGCAGCAAAGTCGGACTAGCGTACGAGCAGTACTTC. Protein product: CASSKVGLAYEQYF.

This chain connects TRBV4-1 to TRBJ2-3; D tentatively fits TRBD1 or TRBD2 (5 bases each). Trimming left V 1 base short and J 0 bases short, with 11 bases between. The CDR3 has 16 amino acids. Germline-derived CDR1 and CDR2 are MGHRA and YSYEKL. The CDR3 DNA is TGCGCCAGCAGCCAAGGGGGGACGGCCAGCACAGATACGCAGTATTTT. It specifies CASSQGGTASTDTQYF.

The chain is built from TRBV15 and TRBJ2-3, with D perhaps TRBD1 (6 bases). The CDR3 is made up of 16 amino acids. Germline V gives CDR1 LNHNV, CDR2 YYDKDF (reference sequence). Trimming took off 2 bases at V and 0 bases at J, with 12 bases between the two ends. The CDR3 DNA follows: TGTGCCACCAGCAGAAGAACAGGGTACAGCACAGATACGCAGTATTTT. It is translated as CATSRRTGYSTDTQYF.

This chain joins TRBV27 and TRBJ1-6, with 7 positions matching TRBD1. Looked up from germline, CDR1 is MNHEY and CDR2 is SMNVEV (reference sequence). This CDR3 has 14 residues. The ends lost 3 bases at V and 10 bases at J; junction bases unmatched: 6. DNA for the CDR3: TGTGCCAGCAGTTTTGACAGGGCACGGTCACCCCTCCACTTT. Protein product: CASSFDRARSPLHF.

CDR3 nucleotides: TGTGCCATCAGTGACCCCTTTGCCCCCTCGGAGGGCTACACCTTC. This encodes CAISDPFAPSEGYTF. The genes are TRBV10-3 and TRBJ1-2; D call uncertain. The ends were cut back, 3 bases at V and 8 bases at J, with 19 bases in the middle. The CDR3 consists of 15 residues. CDR1 and CDR2 from the germline V gene are ENHRY and SYGVKD.